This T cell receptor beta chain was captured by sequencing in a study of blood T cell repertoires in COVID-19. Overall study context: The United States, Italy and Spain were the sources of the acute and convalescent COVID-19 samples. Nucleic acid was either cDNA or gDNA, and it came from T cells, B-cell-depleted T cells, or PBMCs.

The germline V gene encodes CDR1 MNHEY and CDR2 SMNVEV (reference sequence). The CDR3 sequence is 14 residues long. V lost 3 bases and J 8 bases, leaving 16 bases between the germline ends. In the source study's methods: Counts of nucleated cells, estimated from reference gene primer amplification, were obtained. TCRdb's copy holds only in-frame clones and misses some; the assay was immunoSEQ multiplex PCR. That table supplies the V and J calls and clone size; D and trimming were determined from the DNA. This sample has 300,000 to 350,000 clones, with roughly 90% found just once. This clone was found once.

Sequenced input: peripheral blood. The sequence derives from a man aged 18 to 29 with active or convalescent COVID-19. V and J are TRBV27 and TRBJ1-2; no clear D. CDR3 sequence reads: CASSFSPGLVGYTF. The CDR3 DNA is TGTGCCAGCAGTTTTTCCCCTGGGCTGGTGGGCTACACCTTC.